A selection of T cell receptor beta chains follows, all from one sample in a study of T cell responses to AZD1222 COVID-19 vaccine. Repertoires were generated with immunoSEQ multiplex PCR, while TCRdb's copy carries only in-frame clones and drops some. Here the sample spans about 94,000 clones, 85% being singletons. The sample was peripheral blood, taken 28 days after the second AZD1222 dose. The receptors come from an adult who received the AZD1222 COVID-19 vaccine. Each CDR3 is given with its conserved first and last residue. Fields, in order: CDR3 protein, CDR3 DNA, clone size, J gene, D gene, V gene. The D gene is left open where the match is weak. Rows give clone size only sometimes, using once, few, many, or a class for an expanded clone.

CDR3aa: CASSLTGGTEAFF
CDR3nt: TGTGCCAGCAGCTTGACAGGGGGGACTGAAGCTTTCTTT
abundance: NA
j_gene: TRBJ1-1
d_gene: TRBD1
v_gene: TRBV7-9

CDR3aa: CASSFGRTKEQFF
CDR3nt: TGTGCCAGCAGCTTTGGGCGCACTAAGGAGCAGTTCTTC
abundance: NA
j_gene: TRBJ2-1
d_gene: NA
v_gene: TRBV5-6

CDR3aa: CASSRSGTGNEKLFF
CDR3nt: TGTGCCAGCAGCCGGTCGGGGACAGGGAATGAAAAACTGTTTTTT
abundance: once
j_gene: TRBJ1-4
d_gene: TRBD1
v_gene: TRBV27

CDR3aa: CASRKIGTYEQYF
CDR3nt: TGTGCCAGTAGAAAAATAGGAACCTACGAGCAGTACTTC
abundance: NA
j_gene: TRBJ2-7
d_gene: NA
v_gene: TRBV19

CDR3aa: CASSGTATGELFF
CDR3nt: TGCGCCAGCTCCGGGACAGCCACCGGGGAGCTGTTTTTT
abundance: NA
j_gene: TRBJ2-2
d_gene: TRBD1
v_gene: TRBV5-1

CDR3aa: CASSPQGSNEKLFF
CDR3nt: TGTGCCAGCAGCCCGCAGGGGTCGAATGAAAAACTGTTTTTT
abundance: NA
j_gene: TRBJ1-4
d_gene: NA
v_gene: TRBV7-2

CDR3aa: CASSSYRETQYF
CDR3nt: TGTGCCAGCAGCTCTTATAGGGAGACCCAGTACTTC
abundance: NA
j_gene: TRBJ2-5
d_gene: NA
v_gene: TRBV7-6

CDR3aa: CASSLMGGTEAFF
CDR3nt: TGTGCCAGCAGTTTGATGGGGGGTACTGAAGCTTTCTTT
abundance: NA
j_gene: TRBJ1-1
d_gene: NA
v_gene: TRBV12-3/TRBV12-4

CDR3aa: CASSIGTGLGNEQFF
CDR3nt: TGTGCCAGTAGTATAGGAACAGGGTTGGGGAACGAGCAGTTCTTC
abundance: NA
j_gene: TRBJ2-1
d_gene: NA
v_gene: TRBV19

CDR3aa: CASSLAGGQRGSSPLHF
CDR3nt: TGTGCCAGCAGCTTAGCAGGGGGACAGCGCGGCAGTTCACCCCTCCACTTT
abundance: few
j_gene: TRBJ1-6
d_gene: TRBD1
v_gene: TRBV13

CDR3aa: CASSIGQGALGANVLTF
CDR3nt: TGTGCCAGTAGTATCGGACAGGGGGCACTCGGGGCCAACGTCCTGACTTTC
abundance: NA
j_gene: TRBJ2-6
d_gene: TRBD1
v_gene: TRBV19

CDR3aa: CASSASGRWNEKLFF
CDR3nt: TGTGCCAGCAGCGCCTCAGGCCGTTGGAATGAAAAACTGTTTTTT
abundance: NA
j_gene: TRBJ1-4
d_gene: NA
v_gene: TRBV9

CDR3aa: CASSLGVGQGAIYGYTF
CDR3nt: TGTGCCAGCAGTTTGGGGGTCGGGCAGGGGGCTATCTATGGCTACACCTTC
abundance: few
j_gene: TRBJ1-2
d_gene: TRBD1
v_gene: TRBV27

CDR3aa: CASSDRPGQGFTGTEAFF
CDR3nt: TGTGCCAGCAGCGATCGGCCGGGACAGGGTTTTACCGGCACTGAAGCTTTCTTT
abundance: NA
j_gene: TRBJ1-1
d_gene: TRBD1
v_gene: TRBV9

CDR3aa: CASSLTGPRSGNTIYF
CDR3nt: TGTGCCAGCAGCTTAACGGGACCGCGCTCTGGAAACACCATATATTTT
abundance: NA
j_gene: TRBJ1-3
d_gene: NA
v_gene: TRBV5-8

CDR3aa: CASSDRGKTTEAFF
CDR3nt: TGTGCCAGCAGTGATCGGGGGAAGACGACTGAAGCTTTCTTT
abundance: NA
j_gene: TRBJ1-1
d_gene: NA
v_gene: TRBV6-1

CDR3aa: CASSLQLAGRVNEQFF
CDR3nt: TGTGCCAGCAGTTTGCAACTAGCGGGAAGAGTCAATGAGCAGTTCTTC
abundance: NA
j_gene: TRBJ2-1
d_gene: TRBD2
v_gene: TRBV27

CDR3aa: CASRTGTPLSNQPQHF
CDR3nt: TGTGCCAGCAGGACCGGGACACCTCTTAGCAATCAGCCCCAGCATTTT
abundance: NA
j_gene: TRBJ1-5
d_gene: NA
v_gene: TRBV2

CDR3aa: CASSLGQGAKQFF
CDR3nt: TGTGCCAGCAGCCTAGGACAGGGGGCGAAACAGTTCTTC
abundance: NA
j_gene: TRBJ2-1
d_gene: TRBD1
v_gene: TRBV3-1/TRBV3-2

CDR3aa: CASSSRTGGRETQYF
CDR3nt: TGTGCCAGCAGTAGCAGGACAGGGGGCCGGGAGACCCAGTACTTC
abundance: NA
j_gene: TRBJ2-5
d_gene: NA
v_gene: TRBV21-1

CDR3aa: CASSYRTGGYNQPQHF
CDR3nt: TGTGCCAGCAGTTACCGGACAGGGGGCTACAATCAGCCCCAGCATTTT
abundance: NA
j_gene: TRBJ1-5
d_gene: TRBD1
v_gene: TRBV6-6

CDR3aa: CAISEMETQYF
CDR3nt: TGTGCCATCAGTGAAATGGAGACCCAGTACTTC
abundance: NA
j_gene: TRBJ2-5
d_gene: NA
v_gene: TRBV10-3